Listed below are T cell receptor beta chains from one sample, sequenced in a study of blood T cell repertoires in COVID-19. Assay: immunoSEQ multiplex PCR; the TCRdb copy retains only in-frame clones and omits some. The data contain 250,000 to 350,000 clones, around 87% of them singletons. The sample taken for sequencing was peripheral blood. The source is a woman younger than 45 who had recovered from COVID-19. Each CDR3 is given with its conserved first and last residue. The D gene is left open where the match is weak. Part of the rows lack a size; the others show once, few, many or a class for expanded clones.

TRBV21-1	TRBJ2-3	NA	NA	CASTTGGEVDTQYF	TGTGCCAGCACCACTGGGGGCGAGGTAGATACGCAGTATTTT
TRBV19	TRBJ1-2	NA	NA	CAILTPNYGYTF	TGTGCCATTCTCACACCGAACTATGGCTACACCTTC
TRBV27	TRBJ2-1	TRBD2	NA	CASSQGLLALSSYNEQFF	TGTGCCAGCAGCCAAGGGCTACTAGCGTTGAGCTCCTACAATGAGCAGTTCTTC
TRBV2	TRBJ2-1	NA	NA	CAYSGGGYNEQFF	TGTGCCTATTCGGGTGGGGGGTACAATGAGCAGTTCTTC
TRBV3-1/TRBV3-2	TRBJ2-2	NA	NA	CASSNPRGAGTGELFF	TGTGCCAGCAGCAACCCCCGGGGGGCGGGGACCGGGGAGCTGTTTTTT
TRBV15	TRBJ2-3	NA	NA	CATSTTGYGTQYF	TGTGCCACCAGCACCACAGGGTATGGTACGCAGTATTTT
TRBV6-1	TRBJ2-1	TRBD2	once	CASSEGTSGYNEQFF	TGTGCCAGCAGCGAAGGGACTAGCGGCTACAATGAGCAGTTCTTC
TRBV28	TRBJ1-6	NA	NA	CATRADAFTLHF	TGTGCCACCCGTGCAGATGCTTTCACCCTCCACTTT
TRBV3-1/TRBV3-2	TRBJ1-2	NA	NA	CASSQDGAGGYTF	TGTGCCAGCAGCCAAGATGGGGCTGGGGGCTACACCTTC
TRBV6-1	TRBJ1-1	TRBD1	NA	CASSEPYRGTEAFF	TGTGCCAGCAGTGAACCCTACAGGGGGACTGAAGCTTTCTTT
TRBV7-2	TRBJ2-6	NA	NA	CASSIIPGSPGANVLTF	TGTGCCAGCAGCATTATCCCCGGGAGCCCTGGGGCCAACGTCCTGACTTTC
TRBV19	TRBJ1-5	NA	few	CASSPQGSGQPQHF	TGTGCCAGTAGCCCTCAGGGTAGCGGTCAGCCCCAGCATTTT
TRBV19	TRBJ1-1	TRBD1	NA	CASSIRGQTPTEAFF	TGTGCCAGTAGTATCCGGGGACAGACTCCCACTGAAGCTTTCTTT
TRBV6-6	TRBJ1-5	TRBD1	NA	CASSYDRAGGNQPQHF	TGTGCCAGCAGTTACGACAGGGCAGGGGGCAATCAGCCCCAGCATTTT